The clone carrying this TCR beta chain occurred many times. Time point in this sample: sample taken at primary tumor resection. Unsorted whole RNA from tumor, nontumor lung or frozen PBMC underwent sequencing. A single record per CDR3 protein comes from TCRdb applying MiXCR to the 5' RACE reads. The data show some 87,000 distinct CDR3 sequences, approximately 8.6% seen once. The sample comes from a study of spatial heterogeneity in lung cancer. J was trimmed by 12 bases and V by 3 bases; bases with no gene match: 17. This CDR3 spans 15 amino acids. Germline-derived CDR1 and CDR2 are DFQATT and SNEGSKA (reference sequence).

The specimen comprised PBMCs, sampled at surgery. The receptor was derived from a male donor with early-stage non-small cell lung cancer. The chain couples TRBV20-1 to TRBJ2-7, with 10 bases that match TRBD2. CDR3: CSASPGLAGGTSVYF. CDR3 sequence (DNA): TGCAGTGCTAGTCCCGGGTTAGCGGGAGGAACCTCCGTGTACTTC.